This T cell receptor (beta chain) was captured in a study of T cells in Graves' hyperthyroidism and ophthalmopathy. It was considered stable Graves' hyperthyroidism when ophthalmopathy did not progress within 18 months. Uncontrolled infection, other autoimmune disease, pregnancy or lactation excluded patients. Findings of the study overall: Through a model of 13 V-J features, ophthalmopathy was separated from stable hyperthyroidism.

This clonotype has a handful of counts. The antigen remains unidentified. The source material, RNA transcripts, was used to amplify TCR beta CDR3 regions. An initial round of RT-PCR targeting the TCR CDR3 relied on the HTBI primer set. TCRdb re-called the multiplex PCR reads through MiXCR, storing one row per CDR3 protein. The repertoire holds approximately 740,000 distinct CDR3 sequences, with about 15% as singletons. The length of the CDR3 is 17 residues. Per germline, CDR1 KGHSH and CDR2 LQKENI. J gave up 0 bases and V 5 bases, and 10 bases lay outside the gene matches. Sequencing used blood. This chain uses TRBV18 with TRBJ1-5, with TRBD1 matching over 7 bases. The receptor's source is a young woman with Graves' hyperthyroidism. The CDR3 coding sequence is TGTGCCAGCTCAACCGGACAGGCCGTCTCTAGCAATCAGCCCCAGCATTTT. Translated, it gives CASSTGQAVSSNQPQHF.